This entry lists 12 T cell receptor beta chains sequenced from one sample in a study of radiotherapy plus CTLA-4 blockade in lung cancer. Libraries were prepared by immunoSEQ multiplex PCR; TCRdb keeps only in-frame clonotypes and omits some of them. The repertoire holds 55,000 to 70,000 clones, with around 85% as singletons. The sample in question was peripheral blood, obtained from a patient treated with radiotherapy plus ipilimumab. Receptors originate from a human donor with non-small cell lung cancer who had a complete response to radiotherapy plus ipilimumab.

The V and J genes are TRBV2 and TRBJ2-1; D possibly corresponds to TRBD2 (6 bases). The V gene lost 4 bases and the J gene lost 15 bases, with 19 bases spanning the gap. The CDR3 totals 13 residues. Germline V CDR1 and CDR2: SNHLY, FYNNEI. CDR3 sequence (DNA): TGTGCCAGCAGTGTCACGGCGGGAACGGGTCGGTTCTTC. This sequence encodes CASSVTAGTGRFF.

This chain connects TRBV6-4 to TRBJ2-3; tentatively, D is TRBD1 (6 bases). This CDR3 spans 14 amino acids. V was trimmed by 2 bases and J by 6 bases, leaving 12 bases between them. Germline loops: CDR1 MRHNA, CDR2 SNTAGT. The CDR3 nucleotides read TGTGCCAGCAGTGACCGAGGACAGTTCGATACGCAGTATTTT. This codes for CASSDRGQFDTQYF.

This clone was observed once. The rearrangement links TRBV25-1 to TRBJ1-2; 10 bases fit TRBD1. V shed 8 bases and J 5 bases; nucleotides not matched to a gene: 8. The CDR3 totals 14 residues. Germline CDR1 is MGHDK and CDR2 is SYGVNS. CDR3 DNA sequence: TGTGCCAGCGCCTCGACAGGGGGCCGGTATGGCTACACCTTC. Translated: CASASTGGRYGYTF.

This clone appeared a single time. The gene calls are TRBV27 and TRBJ1-2; the D is unclear. Germline CDR1 is MNHEY and CDR2 is SMNVEV (reference sequence). V dropped 8 bases and J dropped 1 base, with 17 bases sitting between them. This CDR3 region has 15 residues. In nucleotides, the CDR3 is TGTGCCAGCTCCCCGGAGGAGCGTCTTAACTATGGCTACACCTTC. It encodes CASSPEERLNYGYTF.

This chain connects TRBV7-2 to TRBJ2-7; 7 nucleotides line up with TRBD1. V trimming: 3 bases; J trimming: 2 bases; junction bases outside the gene matches: 7. Per germline, CDR1 SGHTA and CDR2 FQGNSA. The CDR3 is 15 amino acids. The chain's CDR3 is CASSFDRERTYEQYF. Written as DNA, the CDR3 is TGTGCCAGCAGCTTCGACAGGGAACGAACCTACGAGCAGTACTTC.

V is TRBV4-1 and J is TRBJ2-4, with D maybe TRBD2 (6 bases). The V end was cut by 1 base, the J end by 4 bases, with 20 bases between. This CDR3 has 18 residues. Germline loops: CDR1 MGHRA, CDR2 YSYEKL. The CDR3 nucleotides are TGCGCCAGCAGCCAAGTAGCGGCTCAGGAAGGGGTTAAAAACATTCAGTACTTC. Its protein is CASSQVAAQEGVKNIQYF.

This clone was recorded once. The chain uses TRBV18 and TRBJ1-2; 7 nucleotides agree with TRBD1. The CDR3 is made up of 15 amino acids. The germline gives CDR1 KGHSH, CDR2 LQKENI. V gave up 5 bases and J gave up 2 bases; unmatched junction bases: 8. DNA for the CDR3: TGTGCCAGCTCAAGGGGAACAGGGGACAACTATGGCTACACCTTC. Its protein product is CASSRGTGDNYGYTF.

The chain recombines TRBV18 with TRBJ2-5, with TRBD2 identical over 7 bases. The germline gives CDR1 KGHSH, CDR2 LQKENI. This CDR3 contains 13 residues. Unmatched junction bases numbered 3, after V lost 5 bases and J lost 3 bases. CDR3 in amino acids: CASSWGGEETQYF. For the CDR3, the DNA is TGTGCCAGCTCATGGGGGGGAGAAGAGACCCAGTACTTC.

Only a few counts were recorded for this clone. The gene calls are TRBV4-3 and TRBJ1-5; 8 bases are a match to TRBD1. V gave up 10 bases and J gave up 1 base; unmatched junction bases: 12. CDR1 is LGHNA, CDR2 YSLEER, per germline. This CDR3 has 16 residues. The CDR3 coding sequence is TGCGCCACCCACAATCTCGGACAGGGAAGCAATCAGCCCCAGCATTTT. This sequence encodes CATHNLGQGSNQPQHF.

This clone appeared a few times. This chain uses TRBV28 with TRBJ2-3; TRBD2 matches at 9 bases. Germline loops: CDR1 MDHEN, CDR2 SYDVKM. The CDR3 contains 16 residues. J lost 4 bases, V lost 3 bases, and 8 bases had no gene match. The CDR3 DNA is TGTGCCAGCAGTTTTTCTTGGCGGGGGGGGCCAGATACGCAGTATTTT. It codes for CASSFSWRGGPDTQYF. The full variable domain, with the rest looked up from reference TRBV28 and TRBJ2-3, is DVKVTQSSRYLVKRTGEKVFLECVQDMDHENMFWYRQDPGLGLRLIYFSYDVKMKEKGDIPEGYSVSREKKERFSLILESASTNQTSMYLCASSFSWRGGPDTQYFGPGTRLTVL.

This rearrangement joins TRBV13 to TRBJ2-5; perhaps TRBD2 as D (6 bases). The CDR3 is made up of 13 amino acids. V lost 4 bases, J lost 6 bases, and 12 bases lay in between. Germline V gene data show CDR1 as PRHDT and CDR2 as FYEKMQ (reference sequence). CDR3 sequence reads: CASSSWREKTQYF. The CDR3 region has the DNA TGTGCCAGCAGCTCCTGGAGGGAGAAGACCCAGTACTTC.

The chain links TRBV27 to TRBJ2-1, with D tentatively TRBD2 (7 bases). The CDR3 runs 15 residues. Between the trimmed V and J ends, which lost 6 bases and 3 bases, there was a span of 15 bases. CDR1 is MNHEY and CDR2 is SMNVEV in the germline V gene (reference sequence). The CDR3 DNA follows: TGTGCCAGCAGCTTAGGGGGGGCCTTCTACAATGAGCAGTTCTTC. Its protein is CASSLGGAFYNEQFF.